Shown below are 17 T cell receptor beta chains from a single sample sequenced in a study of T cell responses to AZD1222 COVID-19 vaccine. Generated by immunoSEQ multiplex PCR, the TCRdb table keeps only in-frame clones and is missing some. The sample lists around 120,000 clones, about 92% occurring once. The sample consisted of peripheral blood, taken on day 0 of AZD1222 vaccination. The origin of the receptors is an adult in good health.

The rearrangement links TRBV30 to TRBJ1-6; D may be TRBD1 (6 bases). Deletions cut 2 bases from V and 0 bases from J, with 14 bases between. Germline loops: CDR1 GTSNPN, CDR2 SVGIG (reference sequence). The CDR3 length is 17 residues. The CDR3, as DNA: TGTGCCTGGAGTCGGGCAGGGGCCAGCTCCTATAATTCACCCCTCCACTTT. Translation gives CAWSRAGASSYNSPLHF.

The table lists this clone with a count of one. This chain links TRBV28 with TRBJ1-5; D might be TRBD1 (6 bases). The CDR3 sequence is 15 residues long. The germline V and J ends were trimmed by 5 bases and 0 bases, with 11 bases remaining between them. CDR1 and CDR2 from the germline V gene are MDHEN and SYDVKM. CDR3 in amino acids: CASSPRTDSNQPQHF. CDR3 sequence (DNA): TGTGCCAGCAGTCCCAGGACAGATAGCAATCAGCCCCAGCATTTT.

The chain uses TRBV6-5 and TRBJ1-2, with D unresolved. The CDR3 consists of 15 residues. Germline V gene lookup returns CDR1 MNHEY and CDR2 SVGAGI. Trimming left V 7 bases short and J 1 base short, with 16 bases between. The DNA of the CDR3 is TGTGCCAGCACCTCATTGGGGTCTCGTAACTATGGCTACACCTTC. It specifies CASTSLGSRNYGYTF.

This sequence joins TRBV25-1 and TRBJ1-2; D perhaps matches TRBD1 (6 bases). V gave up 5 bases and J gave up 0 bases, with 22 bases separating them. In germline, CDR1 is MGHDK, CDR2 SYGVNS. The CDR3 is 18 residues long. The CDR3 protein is CASSPQGHPYEANYGYTF. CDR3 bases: TGTGCCAGCAGTCCCCAGGGACACCCCTATGAAGCTAACTATGGCTACACCTTC.

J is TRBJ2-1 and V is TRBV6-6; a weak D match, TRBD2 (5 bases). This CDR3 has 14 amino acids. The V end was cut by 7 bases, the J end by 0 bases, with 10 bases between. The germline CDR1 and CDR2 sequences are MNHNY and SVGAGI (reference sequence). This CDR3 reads CASKEALSYNEQFF. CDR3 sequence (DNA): TGTGCCAGCAAGGAGGCCCTCTCCTACAATGAGCAGTTCTTC.

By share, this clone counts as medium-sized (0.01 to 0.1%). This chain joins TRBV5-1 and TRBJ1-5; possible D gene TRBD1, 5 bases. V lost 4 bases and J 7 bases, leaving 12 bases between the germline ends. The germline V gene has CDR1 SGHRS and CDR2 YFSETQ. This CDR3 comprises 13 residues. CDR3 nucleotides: TGCGCCAGCAGCCCCGCGGGGGACCAGCCCCAGCATTTT. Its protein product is CASSPAGDQPQHF.

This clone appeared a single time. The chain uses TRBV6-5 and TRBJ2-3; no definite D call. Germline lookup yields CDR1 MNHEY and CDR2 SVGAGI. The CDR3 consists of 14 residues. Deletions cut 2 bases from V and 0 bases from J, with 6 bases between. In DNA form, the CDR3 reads TGTGCCAGCAGTTACGAGAGTAGCACAGATACGCAGTATTTT. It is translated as CASSYESSTDTQYF.

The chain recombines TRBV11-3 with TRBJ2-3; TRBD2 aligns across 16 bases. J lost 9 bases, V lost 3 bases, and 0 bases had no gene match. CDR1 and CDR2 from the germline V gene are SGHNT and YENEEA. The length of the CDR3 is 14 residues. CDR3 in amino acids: CASSLGLAGGTQYF. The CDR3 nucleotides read TGTGCCAGCAGCTTGGGACTAGCGGGGGGGACGCAGTATTTT.

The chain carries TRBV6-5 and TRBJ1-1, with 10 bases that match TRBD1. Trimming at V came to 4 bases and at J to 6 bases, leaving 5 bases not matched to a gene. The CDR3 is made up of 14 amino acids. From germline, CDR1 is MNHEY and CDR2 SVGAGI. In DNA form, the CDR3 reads TGTGCCAGCAGTTGGACAGGGGGGTTCGCTGAAGCTTTCTTT. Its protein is CASSWTGGFAEAFF.

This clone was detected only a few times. The CDR3 DNA follows: TGTGCCAGCAGGGCAGGGGGTGAGAACACTGAAGCTTTCTTT. As protein: CASRAGGENTEAFF. The chain uses TRBV6-5 and TRBJ1-1, with 7 nucleotides matching TRBD1. The CDR3 is 14 amino acids. Looked up from germline, CDR1 is MNHEY and CDR2 is SVGAGI. V lost 6 bases to trimming and J lost 1 base; unmatched junction nucleotides: 5.

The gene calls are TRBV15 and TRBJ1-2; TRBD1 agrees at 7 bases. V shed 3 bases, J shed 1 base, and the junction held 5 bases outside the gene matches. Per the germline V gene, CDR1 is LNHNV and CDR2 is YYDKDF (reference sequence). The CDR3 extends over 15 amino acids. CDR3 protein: CATSREGASNYGYTF. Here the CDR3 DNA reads TGTGCCACCAGCAGGGAGGGGGCGAGTAACTATGGCTACACCTTC.

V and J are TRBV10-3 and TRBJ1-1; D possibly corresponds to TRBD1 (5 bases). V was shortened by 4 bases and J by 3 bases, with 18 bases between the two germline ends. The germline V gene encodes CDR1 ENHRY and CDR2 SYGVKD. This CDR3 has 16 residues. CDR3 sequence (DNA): TGTGCCATCAGTGCGTCGACAGTGCCCGATTACACTGAAGCTTTCTTT. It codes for CAISASTVPDYTEAFF.

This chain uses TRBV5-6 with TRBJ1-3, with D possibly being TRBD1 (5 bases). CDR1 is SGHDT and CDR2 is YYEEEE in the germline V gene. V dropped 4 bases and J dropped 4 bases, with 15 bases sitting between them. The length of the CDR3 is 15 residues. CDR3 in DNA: TGTGCCAGCAGCCCAGGGACGCGGCTGGGAAACACCATATATTTT. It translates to CASSPGTRLGNTIYF.

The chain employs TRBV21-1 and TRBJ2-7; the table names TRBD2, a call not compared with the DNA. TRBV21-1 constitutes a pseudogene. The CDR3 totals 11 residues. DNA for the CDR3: TGTGCCAGCATCCCTTCCTACGAGCAGTACTTC. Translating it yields CASIPSYEQYF.

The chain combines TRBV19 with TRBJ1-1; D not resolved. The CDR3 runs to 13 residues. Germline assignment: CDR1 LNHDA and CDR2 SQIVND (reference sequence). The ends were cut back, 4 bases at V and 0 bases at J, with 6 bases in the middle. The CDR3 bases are TGTGCCAGTAGTAATAACCTGAACACTGAAGCTTTCTTT. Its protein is CASSNNLNTEAFF.

The CDR3 loop is CASGKLMNTEAFF. CDR3 DNA: TGTGCCAGTGGGAAGCTAATGAACACTGAAGCTTTCTTT. The chain recombines TRBV19 with TRBJ1-1; D is ambiguous. V lost 8 bases and J 0 bases, leaving 10 bases between the germline ends. This CDR3 has 13 amino acids. CDR1 and CDR2 from the germline V gene are LNHDA and SQIVND (reference sequence).

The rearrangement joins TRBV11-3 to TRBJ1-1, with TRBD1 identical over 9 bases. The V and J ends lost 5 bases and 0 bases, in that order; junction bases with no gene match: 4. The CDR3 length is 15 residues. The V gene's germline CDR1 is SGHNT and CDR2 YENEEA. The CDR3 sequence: CASSARTGVNTEAFF. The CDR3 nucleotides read TGTGCCAGCAGCGCCCGGACAGGGGTGAACACTGAAGCTTTCTTT.